This T cell receptor (beta chain) derives from a study of OX40 agonist ivuxolimab in advanced cancers. About the research overall: Patients in the trial were receiving intravenous ivuxolimab every 2 weeks, at doses of 0.01 to 10 mg/kg. The study reported partial responses in three patients: one hepatocellular carcinoma, two cutaneous melanoma.

Remarks on this clone: Its antigen remains unknown.

This table comes from immunoSEQ multiplex PCR, and its TCRdb copy is limited to in-frame clones, with some not included. The table has 50,000 or so clones, roughly 84% seen once. General study points: The authors did not determine the antigen specificity of the expanded peripheral T cells. Among the nonresponders, some also had low normalized T-cell clonal expansion.

The CDR3 sequence is 15 residues long. The ends were cut back, 1 base at V and 1 base at J, with 10 bases in the middle. Germline V gene sequence: CDR1 SGDLS, CDR2 YYNGEE. The rearrangement links TRBV9 to TRBJ2-3; D not resolved. This clonotype was sampled from an adult with an advanced solid tumor such as melanoma, head and neck, liver or kidney cancer. Source: CD4+ or CD8+ T cells sorted from blood, taken in a trial of the OX40 agonist ivuxolimab. DNA of the CDR3: TGTGCCAGCAGCGTAATGGACGGCCGCACAGATACGCAGTATTTT. Amino acid sequence: CASSVMDGRTDTQYF.